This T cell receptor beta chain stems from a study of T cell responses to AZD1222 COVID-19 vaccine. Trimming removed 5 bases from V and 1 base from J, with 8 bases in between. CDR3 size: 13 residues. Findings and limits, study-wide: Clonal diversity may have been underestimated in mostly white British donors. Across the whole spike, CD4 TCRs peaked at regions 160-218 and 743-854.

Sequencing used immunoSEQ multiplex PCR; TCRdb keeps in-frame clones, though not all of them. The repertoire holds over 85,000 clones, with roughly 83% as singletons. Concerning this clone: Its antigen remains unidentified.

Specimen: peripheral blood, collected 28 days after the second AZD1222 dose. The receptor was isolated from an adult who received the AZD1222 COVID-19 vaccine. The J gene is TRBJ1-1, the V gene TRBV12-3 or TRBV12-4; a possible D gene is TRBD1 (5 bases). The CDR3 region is CASSTGGNTEAFF. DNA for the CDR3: TGTGCCAGCAGTACAGGAGGGAACACTGAAGCTTTCTTT.